This entry describes one T cell receptor (beta chain). Its antigen remains unknown. This record belongs to a study of shared clonotypes between healthy human individuals. Data came from immunoSEQ multiplex PCR; TCRdb stores just in-frame clones and leaves some out. Here the sample spans a few million clones, 90% to 95% being singletons. Points from the study as a whole: Approximately 4.9% of naive CD4 clonotypes were shared across a few donors. Only blood was sampled, and tissue TCR repertoires likely differ from blood ones.

Partitioning of CD4+ cells yielded a CD45RA+ naive subset and a CD45RA-negative memory subset. The CDR3 is 16 residues long. V shed 4 bases and J 4 bases; nucleotides not matched to a gene: 11. Germline CDR1 reads SGHRS; CDR2 reads YFSETQ. Sequencing was performed on naive CD4+ T cells from PBMCs. The sample's subset: CD45RA+ positively selected. The source is a man aged 18 to 35 in good health. Some clones in this sample may be carry-over from other donors' samples. The chain uses TRBV5-1 and TRBJ2-7; TRBD2 matches at 10 bases. The CDR3 spells CASSAGTSAVGYEQYF. CDR3 DNA: TGCGCCAGCAGCGCGGGGACTAGCGCGGTCGGTTACGAGCAGTACTTC.